This T cell receptor beta chain originates from a study of T cell changes during pregnancy in multiple sclerosis. The CDR3 extends over 13 amino acids. J gave up 6 bases and V 7 bases, and 8 bases lay outside the gene matches. The V gene's germline CDR1 is MDHEN and CDR2 SYDVKM. Repertoires were generated with immunoSEQ multiplex PCR, while TCRdb's copy carries only in-frame clones and drops some. This sample has approximately 100,000 clones, with approximately 91% found just once. The receptor was isolated from a female donor with multiple sclerosis, enrolled in a pregnancy study. The specimen was peripheral blood, collected in the second trimester of pregnancy. V usage is TRBV28 and J usage is TRBJ2-7; TRBD2 agrees at 8 bases. CDR3 residues: CASKDTGGFEQYF. CDR3 in DNA: TGTGCCAGCAAAGACACGGGAGGGTTCGAGCAGTACTTC.